Presented here are 32 T cell receptor beta chains from one specimen sequenced in a study of post-analysis software for immune sequencing data. The TCR beta cDNA libraries carried unique molecular identifiers. TCRdb called the PCR reads again in MiXCR, with one record for every CDR3 protein. The data show roughly 670,000 distinct CDR3 sequences, around 64% seen once. Which antigens these TCRs recognize remains unknown. General study findings and limits: With TRBV5-6, TRBV5-1 and TRBV20-1 included, about five TRBV segments were more frequent in patients than in controls.

The sequenced material came from blood. The receptor source for this set is a girl aged 2 to 9 with multiple sclerosis.

V usage is TRBV11-2 and J usage is TRBJ2-3; weak D call: TRBD1 (6 bases). Trimming cost V 0 bases and J 14 bases, with 15 bases left between them. The CDR3 sequence is 13 residues long. The V gene's germline CDR1 is SGHAT and CDR2 FQNNGV. In DNA, the CDR3 is TGTGCCAGCAGCTTAGATCTGGGATCGACAGGGTATTTT. It encodes CASSLDLGSTGYF.

The chain carries TRBV5-1 and TRBJ1-1; TRBD1 is a possible D gene (5 bases). Germline V gene lookup returns CDR1 SGHRS and CDR2 YFSETQ. V lost 0 bases, J lost 1 base, and 13 bases lay in between. The CDR3 runs 16 residues. The CDR3 spells CASSLAVRGPNTEAFF. CDR3 bases: TGCGCCAGCAGCTTGGCGGTCCGGGGCCCGAACACTGAAGCTTTCTTT.

The chain uses TRBV29-1 and TRBJ2-1, with a tentative D call TRBD2 (5 bases). From germline, CDR1 is SQVTM and CDR2 ANQGSEA. V lost 3 bases and J lost 4, with 13 bases in between. The CDR3 runs 14 residues. The CDR3 DNA is TGCAGCGTTGACCGGGAAGAGGCTTACAATGAGCAGTTCTTC. Its protein product is CSVDREEAYNEQFF.

Notes on this clonotype: The junction departs from the called germline gene at one end, perhaps through a read error. This chain uses TRBV7-7 with TRBJ2-1; D possibly corresponds to TRBD1 (5 bases). From germline, CDR1 is SSHAT and CDR2 FNYEAQ (reference sequence). The CDR3 has 15 residues. The CDR3 region has the DNA TGTGCTAGCAGCTTAGAACAGGCCTCCTACAATGAGCAGTTCTTC. Amino acid sequence: CASSLEQASYNEQFF.

This clonotype was seen only a few times. The chain combines TRBV12-3 or TRBV12-4 with TRBJ1-6; D is ambiguous. Trimming removed 3 bases at V and 7 bases at J, with 10 bases between. The CDR3 loop spans 14 amino acids. The CDR3 DNA sequence: TGTGCCAGCAGTTTGAGACACTTCAATTCACCCCTCCACTTT. Translating it yields CASSLRHFNSPLHF.

This clonotype has more than one count but fewer than ten. The V call is TRBV5-1, the J call TRBJ1-2; 10 positions agree with TRBD1. The CDR3 has 14 amino acids. Per germline, CDR1 SGHRS and CDR2 YFSETQ. Germline trimming cut 0 bases from V and 6 bases from J; bases unmatched to any gene: 2. The CDR3 nucleotides are TGCGCCAGCAGCTTGGATGGGACAGGGGATGGCTACACCTTC. Amino acid sequence: CASSLDGTGDGYTF.

As regards this clonotype: An end of the junction differs from the germline gene, which may be a read error. The chain has TRBV7-4 and TRBJ2-1; D unclear. Germline V gives CDR1 SGHVT, CDR2 SQSDAQ. The CDR3 extends over 18 amino acids. Here the CDR3 reads CASSSDIIAVSSYNEQFF. CDR3 bases: TGTGCCAGTAGCTCGGATATAATCGCGGTGAGCTCCTACAATGAGCAGTTCTTC.

This clonotype showed up just a few times. In DNA, the CDR3 is TGTGCCAGCAGTTTAGGGCGGGAGGCCCGAGGCTACGAGCAGTACTTC. It codes for CASSLGREARGYEQYF. J is TRBJ2-7 and V is TRBV28, with 8 positions matching TRBD2. The CDR3 sequence is 16 residues long. V shed 2 bases, J shed 3 bases, and the junction held 9 bases outside the gene matches. The germline V gene has CDR1 MDHEN and CDR2 SYDVKM.

The rearrangement joins TRBV10-3 to TRBJ2-3; unclear D gene. This CDR3 spans 16 amino acids. The germline V gene has CDR1 ENHRY and CDR2 SYGVKD. V lost 0 bases to trimming and J lost 0 bases, with 10 bases between them. CDR3 DNA: TGTGCCATCAGTGAGTCAGGGCGCGGCAGCACAGATACGCAGTATTTT. Amino acid sequence: CAISESGRGSTDTQYF.

This chain joins TRBV21-1 and TRBJ2-3; the D call TRBD1 from the table was never checked on the DNA. TRBV21-1 is listed as a pseudogene. CDR3 size: 15 residues. The CDR3 sequence: CASTPDRKVGDTQYF. In DNA, the CDR3 is TGTGCCAGCACCCCGGACAGGAAGGTGGGAGATACGCAGTATTTT.

Details on this clonotype: At one boundary the junction diverges from the germline segment, which might be a read error. The chain recombines TRBV10-3 with TRBJ2-5; D is perhaps TRBD1 (5 bases). CDR1 is ENHRY and CDR2 is SYGVKD in the germline V gene. The CDR3 runs 12 residues. The CDR3 loop is CAISRDQETRYF. CDR3 nucleotide sequence: TGTGCCATCAGCAGGGATCAAGAGACCCGGTACTTC.

The CDR3 sequence is CASSSPSRDIYNEQFF. CDR3 DNA sequence: TGTGCCAGCAGCTCTCCGTCCCGGGACATTTACAATGAGCAGTTCTTC. The chain joins TRBV5-6 to TRBJ2-1, with D possibly being TRBD1 (6 bases). CDR1 SGHDT and CDR2 YYEEEE come from the germline V gene. CDR3 length: 16 amino acids. V lost 3 bases and J 4 bases, leaving 17 bases between the germline ends.

J is TRBJ2-5 and V is TRBV7-9; TRBD2 agrees at 7 bases. The CDR3 covers 17 residues. Germline V gives CDR1 SEHNR, CDR2 FQNEAQ (reference sequence). The trim removed 5 bases at V and 0 bases at J, leaving 12 bases unmatched. The CDR3 region is CASSIGRGTGYQETQYF. CDR3 nucleotides: TGTGCCAGCAGCATCGGGCGGGGGACTGGGTACCAAGAGACCCAGTACTTC.

The V and J genes are TRBV5-1 and TRBJ1-5, with no clear D. The CDR3 spans 13 residues. Trimming shortened V by 5 bases and J by 6 bases, and 12 bases separated the two germline ends. Germline CDR1 reads SGHRS; CDR2 reads YFSETQ. The CDR3 spells CASSVLSGQPQHF. Here the CDR3 DNA reads TGCGCCAGCAGTGTCTTATCCGGTCAGCCCCAGCATTTT.

V usage is TRBV6-1 and J usage is TRBJ2-7, with 8 bases identical to TRBD1. Germline-derived CDR1 and CDR2 are MNHNS and SASEGT. V trimming: 7 bases; J trimming: 3 bases; junction bases outside the gene matches: 8. The CDR3 covers 14 residues. DNA of the CDR3: TGTGCCAGCAAGTTGGGGACAGGACGCTACGAGCAGTACTTC. Its protein is CASKLGTGRYEQYF.

This clonotype has a handful of counts. The rearrangement uses TRBV12-3 or TRBV12-4 and TRBJ2-5; TRBD1 matches 7 bases. J lost 4 bases, V lost 5 bases, and 4 bases had no gene match. The CDR3 is 13 residues long. The CDR3 protein is CASSPRDRETQYF. The CDR3 DNA follows: TGTGCCAGCAGTCCCCGGGACAGAGAGACCCAGTACTTC.

This rearrangement joins TRBV6-2 or TRBV6-3 to TRBJ2-5; D call uncertain. Germline CDR1 reads MNHEY; CDR2 reads SVGEGT. Trimming removed 4 bases from V and 7 bases from J, with 13 bases in between. This CDR3 region has 13 residues. CDR3 residues: CASSSGEKGTQYF. The CDR3, as DNA: TGTGCCAGCAGTTCGGGCGAAAAGGGGACCCAGTACTTC.

The chain couples TRBV9 to TRBJ2-1; D gene uncertain. The CDR3 totals 15 residues. Trimming shortened V by 4 bases and J by 6 bases, and 17 bases separated the two germline ends. Germline assignment: CDR1 SGDLS and CDR2 YYNGEE. This CDR3 is CASSPLGSAANEQFF. In DNA, the CDR3 is TGTGCCAGCAGCCCCCTCGGCTCGGCTGCCAATGAGCAGTTCTTC.

The V and J genes are TRBV20-1 and TRBJ1-1; 7 nucleotides line up with TRBD1. The CDR3 is made up of 14 amino acids. The junction had 8 bases not matched to a gene; V was cut back by 6 bases and J by 1 base. CDR1 DFQATT and CDR2 SNEGSKA come from the germline V gene (reference sequence). The CDR3 bases are TGCAGTGCCCATGGGGGACAGTCGAACACTGAAGCTTTCTTT. Its protein is CSAHGGQSNTEAFF.

The chain uses TRBV10-2 and TRBJ1-2; D may be TRBD1 (6 bases). The CDR3 spans 18 residues. Trimming took 0 bases from V and 6 from J, leaving 23 bases between them. Per the germline V gene, CDR1 is WSHSY and CDR2 is SAAADI. The CDR3 nucleotides are TGCGCCAGCAGTGAGTCGGTCGGAACAGGGTTCAGTAAGGATGGCTACACCTTC. This translates into CASSESVGTGFSKDGYTF.

Comments on this clonotype: Germline and junction disagree at one end, which may indicate a read error. V and J are TRBV5-5 and TRBJ2-7, with unresolved D. CDR1 is SGHKS and CDR2 is YYEKEE in the germline V gene (reference sequence). The CDR3 is made up of 13 amino acids. The CDR3: CARSLLSGYEQYF. For the CDR3, the DNA is TGTGCCAGGAGCTTATTATCAGGCTACGAGCAGTACTTC.

The rearrangement links TRBV5-1 to TRBJ2-5, with D perhaps matching TRBD1 or TRBD2 (5 bases each). Germline lookup yields CDR1 SGHRS and CDR2 YFSETQ. The CDR3 totals 17 residues. V shed 1 base and J shed 1 base, with 17 bases lying between them. Here the CDR3 reads CASSLLGTTGAQETQYF. The DNA of the CDR3 is TGCGCCAGCAGCTTGCTGGGCACAACCGGGGCCCAAGAGACCCAGTACTTC.

This chain joins TRBV7-2 and TRBJ2-4; D gene uncertain. The length of the CDR3 is 12 residues. The V end was cut by 1 base, the J end by 9 bases, with 7 bases between. Germline V lookup: CDR1 SGHTA, CDR2 FQGNSA. The chain's CDR3 is CASSLEASIQYF. The CDR3 DNA sequence: TGTGCCAGCAGCTTAGAAGCGAGCATTCAGTACTTC.

V is TRBV6-5 and J is TRBJ2-1; no firm D call. Per germline, CDR1 MNHEY and CDR2 SVGAGI. The CDR3 contains 16 residues. V dropped 4 bases and J dropped 8 bases, with 21 bases sitting between them. The CDR3 DNA reads TGTGCCAGCAGTTCACCTCGCCCGGGTCTTGGGGATGAGCAGTTCTTC. This gives the protein CASSSPRPGLGDEQFF.

V is TRBV6-6 and J is TRBJ2-6; D is possibly TRBD1 or TRBD2 (5 bases each). This CDR3 contains 15 residues. Germline assignment: CDR1 MNHNY and CDR2 SVGAGI (reference sequence). The V end lost 8 bases, the J end lost 0 bases, and 11 bases lay between the germline ends. The CDR3 protein is CASGGQVSGANVLTF. The DNA of the CDR3 is TGTGCCAGCGGGGGTCAGGTCTCTGGGGCCAACGTCCTGACTTTC.

CDR3 coding DNA: TGCGCCAGCAGCTTGGTGAAGAGCGGGGACTACAATGAGCAGTTCTTC. It codes for CASSLVKSGDYNEQFF. The genes are TRBV5-1 and TRBJ2-1, with 7 bases lining up with TRBD2. Germline CDR1 SGHRS, CDR2 YFSETQ. V lost 0 bases to trimming and J lost 3 bases; unmatched junction nucleotides: 6. CDR3 length: 16 residues.

There are a few counts of this clonotype. The rearrangement links TRBV24-1 to TRBJ2-1; tentatively, D is TRBD2 (6 bases). The ends were cut back, 3 bases at V and 4 bases at J, with 21 bases in the middle. This CDR3 is 18 amino acids long. Germline CDR1 is KGHDR and CDR2 is SFDVKD. CDR3 loop: CATSDPSAGPRGYNEQFF. CDR3 sequence (DNA): TGTGCCACCAGTGATCCCTCTGCGGGACCCCGGGGATACAATGAGCAGTTCTTC.

The chain links TRBV25-1 to TRBJ2-4, with D maybe TRBD1 (6 bases). Trimming removed 3 bases from V and 13 bases from J, with 13 bases in between. Germline V lookup: CDR1 MGHDK, CDR2 SYGVNS. The CDR3 is 12 residues long. CDR3 region: CASSEADREQYF. In DNA, the CDR3 is TGTGCCAGCAGTGAGGCGGACAGAGAGCAGTACTTC.

In this sample, this clonotype turned up a few times. This chain connects TRBV5-1 to TRBJ2-1; D is unresolved. Trimming shortened V by 4 bases and J by 4 bases, and 15 bases separated the two germline ends. Germline V lookup: CDR1 SGHRS, CDR2 YFSETQ. The CDR3 runs 15 residues. The CDR3 bases are TGCGCCAGCAGCGCCGAACTGGGCATGTACAATGAGCAGTTCTTC. This sequence encodes CASSAELGMYNEQFF.

V gene TRBV7-8 combines with J gene TRBJ2-7, with D possibly being TRBD2 (6 bases). CDR1 is SGHVS and CDR2 is FQNEAQ in the germline V gene. The CDR3 sequence is 15 residues long. The ends were cut back, 5 bases at V and 0 bases at J, with 14 bases in the middle. DNA for the CDR3: TGTGCCAGCAGCGCCGGGTTCGGGAGCTCCTACGAGCAGTACTTC. Encoded protein: CASSAGFGSSYEQYF. The variable domain in full, with the rest retrieved from reference TRBV7-8 and TRBJ2-7, is GAGVSQSPRYKVAKRGQDVALRCDPISGHVSLFWYQQALGQGPEFLTYFQNEAQLDKSGLPSDRFFAERPEGSVSTLKIQRTQQEDSAVYLCASSAGFGSSYEQYFGPGTRLTVT.

This chain joins TRBV7-9 and TRBJ2-3; 8 nucleotides agree with TRBD2. Germline V CDR1 and CDR2: SEHNR, FQNEAQ (reference sequence). V gave up 5 bases and J gave up 4 bases; unmatched junction bases: 14. The CDR3 consists of 17 residues. The CDR3 region has the DNA TGTGCCAGCAGCCAACGACTAGCGTGGGGATCAGCAGATACGCAGTATTTT. Protein product: CASSQRLAWGSADTQYF.

This clonotype was detected a few times. This chain joins TRBV25-1 and TRBJ2-5, with D unclear. Trimming pared 5 bases from V and 5 bases from J, leaving 18 bases between. Looked up from germline, CDR1 is MGHDK and CDR2 is SYGVNS. The CDR3 sequence is 15 residues long. The CDR3 spells CASSHNRLSAETQYF. In DNA, the CDR3 is TGTGCCAGCAGTCACAACCGGCTATCAGCCGAGACCCAGTACTTC.